The clone carrying this T cell receptor (beta chain) was counted many times. Its cognate antigen is unknown. These data originate in a study of T-cell memory formation after mild COVID-19. Study-level points and caveats: Clones that contracted from day 15 to 85 were balanced CD4/CD8, while later expanders leaned CD4+.

Via MiXCR, TCRdb re-called the 5' RACE reads, giving one row per CDR3 protein. The sample gives about 6,100 distinct CDR3 sequences, roughly 20% of which show up once; approximately 55% is in the top ten. Germline assignment: CDR1 DFQATT and CDR2 SNEGSKA (reference sequence). The V end lost 5 bases, the J end lost 7 bases, and 21 bases lay between the germline ends. The CDR3 contains 15 residues. The source of this sequence is an adult woman who had mild COVID-19 (a few samples of this study predate the infection). Cell type and time point are not known. Sequencing used PBMCs or a T cell subset sorted from them (not recorded which). V usage is TRBV20-1 and J usage is TRBJ2-1, with a possible D match to TRBD1 (6 bases). CDR3 nucleotide sequence: TGCAGTGCTTCAGAGGGCCCCGGGACATTAAATGAGCAGTTCTTC. Translation: CSASEGPGTLNEQFF.